This TCR beta chain was captured in a study of low-dose radiotherapy and immunotherapy resistance in tumors. The wider study: Cohort 2 was treated with 1 Gy per fraction every two weeks, amounting to 13 Gy across 26 weeks.

This clonotype was found many times. Germline CDR1 is KGHSH and CDR2 is LQKENI. The CDR3 has 14 amino acids. Trimming removed 8 bases at V and 4 bases at J, with 17 bases between. cDNA synthesis used a TRAV/TRBV-specific primer set for both chains. The authors ran about 21 PCR cycles to amplify TCRs with a constant-region primer and V-primer adapter. TCRdb reprocessed the reads via MiXCR and lists one record per CDR3 protein. Among around 100,000 distinct CDR3 sequences listed, less than 25% were seen once. As for time point: after trial treatment. Specified treatment: LDRT plus nivolumab, ipilimumab, low-dose cyclophosphamide and aspirin (RACIN trial). Eligibility was restricted to patients presenting with advanced solid tumors that lacked tumor-infiltrating lymphocytes.

The chain carries TRBV18 and TRBJ1-2; D unclear. The receptor was isolated from a male donor with prostate cancer. Sequenced material: PBMCs, taken after low-dose radiotherapy plus immunotherapy. CDR3 DNA: TGTGCCAGCACTCACAGCTTTTCCCGCTATGGCTACACCTTC. This translates into CASTHSFSRYGYTF. The entire variable domain, with the rest obtained from reference TRBV18 and TRBJ1-2, is as follows: NAGVMQNPRHLVRRRGQEARLRCSPMKGHSHVYWYRQLPEEGLKFMVYLQKENIIDESGMPKERFSAEFPKEGPSILRIQQVVRGDSAAYFCASTHSFSRYGYTFGSGTRLTVV.